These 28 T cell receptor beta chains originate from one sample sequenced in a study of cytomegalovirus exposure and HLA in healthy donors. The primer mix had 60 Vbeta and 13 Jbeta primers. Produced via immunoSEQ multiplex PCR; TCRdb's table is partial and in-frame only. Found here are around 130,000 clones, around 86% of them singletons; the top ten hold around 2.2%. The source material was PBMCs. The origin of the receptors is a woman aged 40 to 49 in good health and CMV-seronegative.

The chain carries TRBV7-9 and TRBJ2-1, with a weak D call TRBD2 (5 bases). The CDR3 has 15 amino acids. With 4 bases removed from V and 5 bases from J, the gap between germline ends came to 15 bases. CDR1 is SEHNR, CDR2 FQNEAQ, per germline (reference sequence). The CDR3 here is CASSSDFRWDNEQFF. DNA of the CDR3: TGTGCCAGCAGCTCGGACTTTCGGTGGGACAATGAGCAGTTCTTC.

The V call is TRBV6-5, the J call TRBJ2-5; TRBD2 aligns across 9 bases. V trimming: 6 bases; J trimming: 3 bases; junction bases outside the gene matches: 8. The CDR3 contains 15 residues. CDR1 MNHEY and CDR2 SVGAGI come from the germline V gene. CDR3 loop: CASRWGGGAEETQYF. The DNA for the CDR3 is TGTGCCAGCAGATGGGGCGGGGGGGCCGAAGAGACCCAGTACTTC.

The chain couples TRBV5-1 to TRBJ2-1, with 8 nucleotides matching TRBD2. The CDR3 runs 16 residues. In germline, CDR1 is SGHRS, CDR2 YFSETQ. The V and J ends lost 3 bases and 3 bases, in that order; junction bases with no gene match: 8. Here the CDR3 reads CASSSSSGGNYNEQFF. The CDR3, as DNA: TGCGCCAGCAGCTCGTCGAGCGGGGGCAACTACAATGAGCAGTTCTTC.

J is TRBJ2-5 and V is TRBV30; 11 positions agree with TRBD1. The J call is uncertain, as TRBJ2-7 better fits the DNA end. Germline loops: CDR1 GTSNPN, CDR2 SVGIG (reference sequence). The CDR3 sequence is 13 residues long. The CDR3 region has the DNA TGTGCCTGGGGACAGGGGGCAACCTACGAGCAGTACTTC. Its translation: CAWGQGATYEQYF.

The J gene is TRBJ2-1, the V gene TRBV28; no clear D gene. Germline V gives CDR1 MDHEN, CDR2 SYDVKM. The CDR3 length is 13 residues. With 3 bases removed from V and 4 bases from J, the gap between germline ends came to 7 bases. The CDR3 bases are TGTGCCAGCAGTTTTCGACTTTACAATGAGCAGTTCTTC. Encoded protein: CASSFRLYNEQFF.

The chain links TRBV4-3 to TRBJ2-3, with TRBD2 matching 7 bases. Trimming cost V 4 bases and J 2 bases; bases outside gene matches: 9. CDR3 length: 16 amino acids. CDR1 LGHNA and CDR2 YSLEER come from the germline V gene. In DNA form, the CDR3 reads TGCGCCAGCAGCCGACAAGCTAGCGGACTCACAGATACGCAGTATTTT. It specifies CASSRQASGLTDTQYF.

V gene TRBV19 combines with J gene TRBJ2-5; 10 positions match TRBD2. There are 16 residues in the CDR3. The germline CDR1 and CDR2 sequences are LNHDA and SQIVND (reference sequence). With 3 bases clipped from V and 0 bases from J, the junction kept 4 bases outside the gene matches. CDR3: CASSILAGGHQETQYF. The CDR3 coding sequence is TGTGCCAGTAGTATTTTAGCGGGAGGCCACCAAGAGACCCAGTACTTC.

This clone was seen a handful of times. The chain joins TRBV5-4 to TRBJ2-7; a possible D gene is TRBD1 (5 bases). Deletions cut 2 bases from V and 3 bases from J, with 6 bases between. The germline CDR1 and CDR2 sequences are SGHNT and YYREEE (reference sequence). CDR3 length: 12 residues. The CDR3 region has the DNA TGTGCCAGCAGCTTCAGGGACTACGAGCAGTACTTC. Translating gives CASSFRDYEQYF.

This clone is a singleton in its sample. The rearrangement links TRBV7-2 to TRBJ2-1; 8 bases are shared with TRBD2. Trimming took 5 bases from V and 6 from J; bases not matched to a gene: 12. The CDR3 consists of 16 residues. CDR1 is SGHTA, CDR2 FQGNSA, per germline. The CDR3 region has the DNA TGTGCCAGCAGCCCGAACGCGGGAGGCCCACCCAATGAGCAGTTCTTC. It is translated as CASSPNAGGPPNEQFF.

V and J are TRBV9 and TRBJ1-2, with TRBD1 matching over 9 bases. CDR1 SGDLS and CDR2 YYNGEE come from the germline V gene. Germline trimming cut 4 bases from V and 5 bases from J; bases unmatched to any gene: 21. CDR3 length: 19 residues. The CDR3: CASSKLLRGGQGSTYGYTF. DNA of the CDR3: TGTGCCAGCAGCAAACTCCTGAGGGGGGGACAGGGAAGCACTTATGGCTACACCTTC.

The CDR3: CASRTNGGSSGYEQYF. CDR3 in DNA: TGTGCCAGCAGAACTAACGGCGGGTCGAGTGGGTACGAGCAGTACTTC. J is TRBJ2-7 and V is TRBV28; D may be TRBD2 (5 bases). The CDR3 runs to 16 residues. Germline V gives CDR1 MDHEN, CDR2 SYDVKM. Trimming stripped 6 bases from V and 4 bases from J, with 22 bases between.

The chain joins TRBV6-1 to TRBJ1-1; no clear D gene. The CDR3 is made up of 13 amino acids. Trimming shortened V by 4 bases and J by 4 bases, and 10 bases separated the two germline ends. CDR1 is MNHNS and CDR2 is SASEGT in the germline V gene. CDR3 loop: CASSVRSPTEAFF. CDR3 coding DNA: TGTGCCAGCAGTGTGAGGAGTCCCACTGAAGCTTTCTTT.

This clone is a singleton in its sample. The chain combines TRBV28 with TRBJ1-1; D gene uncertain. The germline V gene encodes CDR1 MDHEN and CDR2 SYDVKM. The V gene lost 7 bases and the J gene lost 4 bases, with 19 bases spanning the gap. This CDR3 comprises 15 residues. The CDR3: CASTSGGRRVTEAFF. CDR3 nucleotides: TGTGCCAGCACCTCGGGAGGACGGCGGGTCACTGAAGCTTTCTTT.

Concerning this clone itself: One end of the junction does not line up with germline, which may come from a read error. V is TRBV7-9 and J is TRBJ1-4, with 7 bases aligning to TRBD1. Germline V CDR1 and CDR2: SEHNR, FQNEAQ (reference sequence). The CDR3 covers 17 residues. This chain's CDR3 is CSSSFTTGDGLAEKLFF. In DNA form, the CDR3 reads TGTTCCAGCAGCTTTACCACAGGGGACGGATTAGCCGAAAAACTGTTTTTT. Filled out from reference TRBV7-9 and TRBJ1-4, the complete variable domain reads DTGVSQNPRHKITKRGQNVTFRCDPISEHNRLYWYRQTLGQGPEFLTYFQNEAQLEKSRLLSDRFSAERPKGSFSTLEIQRTEQGDSAMYLCSSSFTTGDGLAEKLFFGSGTQLSVL.

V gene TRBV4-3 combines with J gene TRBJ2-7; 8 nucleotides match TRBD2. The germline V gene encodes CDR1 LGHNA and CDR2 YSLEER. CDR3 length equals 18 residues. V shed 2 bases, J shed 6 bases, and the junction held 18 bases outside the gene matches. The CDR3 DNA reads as TGCGCCAGCAGCCAAATACTAAGAGGACTAGCCGAGGGGGGCGAGCAGTACTTC. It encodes CASSQILRGLAEGGEQYF.

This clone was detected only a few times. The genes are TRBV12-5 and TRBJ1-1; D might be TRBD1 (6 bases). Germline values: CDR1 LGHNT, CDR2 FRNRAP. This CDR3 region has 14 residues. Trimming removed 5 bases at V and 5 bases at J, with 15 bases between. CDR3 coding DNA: TGTGCTAGTGGTCCCGGGGGGCGGGATACTGAAGCTTTCTTT. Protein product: CASGPGGRDTEAFF.

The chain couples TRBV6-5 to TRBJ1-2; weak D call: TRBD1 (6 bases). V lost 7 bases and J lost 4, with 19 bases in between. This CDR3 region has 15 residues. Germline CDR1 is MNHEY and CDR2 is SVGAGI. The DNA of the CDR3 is TGTGCCAGCACGATAAGCCCAGGGGAGGGCTATGGCTACACCTTC. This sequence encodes CASTISPGEGYGYTF.

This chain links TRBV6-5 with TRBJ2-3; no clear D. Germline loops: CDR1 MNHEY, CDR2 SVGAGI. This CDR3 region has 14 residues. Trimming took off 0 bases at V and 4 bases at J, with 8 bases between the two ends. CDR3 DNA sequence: TGTGCCAGCAGTTACTCGAACCGGGCAGATACGCAGTATTTT. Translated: CASSYSNRADTQYF.

The CDR3 protein is CASSFSFRETQYF. CDR3 bases: TGTGCCAGCAGCTTTAGTTTTCGGGAGACCCAGTACTTC. V and J are TRBV7-9 and TRBJ2-5; D gene ambiguous. CDR1 is SEHNR, CDR2 FQNEAQ, per germline (reference sequence). Between the trimmed V and J ends, which lost 3 bases and 5 bases, there was a span of 10 bases. The CDR3 runs to 13 residues.

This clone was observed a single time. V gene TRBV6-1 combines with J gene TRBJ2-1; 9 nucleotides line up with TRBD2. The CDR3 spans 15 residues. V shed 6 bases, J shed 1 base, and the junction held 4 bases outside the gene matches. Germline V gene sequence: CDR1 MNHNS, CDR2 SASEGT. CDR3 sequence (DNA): TGTGCCAGCAGCCGTAGCGGGAGTTCCTACAATGAGCAGTTCTTC. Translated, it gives CASSRSGSSYNEQFF.

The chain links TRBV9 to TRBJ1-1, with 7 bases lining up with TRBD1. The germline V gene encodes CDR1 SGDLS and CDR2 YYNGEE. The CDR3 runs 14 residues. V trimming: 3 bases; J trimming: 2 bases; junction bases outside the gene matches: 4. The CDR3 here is CASSGQGHNTEAFF. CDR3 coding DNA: TGTGCCAGCAGCGGACAGGGACATAACACTGAAGCTTTCTTT.

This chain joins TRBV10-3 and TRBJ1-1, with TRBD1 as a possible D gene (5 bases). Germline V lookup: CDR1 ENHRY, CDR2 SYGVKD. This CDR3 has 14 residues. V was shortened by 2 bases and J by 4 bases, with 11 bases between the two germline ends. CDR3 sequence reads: CAISERQGGTEAFF. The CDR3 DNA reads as TGTGCCATCAGTGAGCGGCAGGGTGGCACTGAAGCTTTCTTT.

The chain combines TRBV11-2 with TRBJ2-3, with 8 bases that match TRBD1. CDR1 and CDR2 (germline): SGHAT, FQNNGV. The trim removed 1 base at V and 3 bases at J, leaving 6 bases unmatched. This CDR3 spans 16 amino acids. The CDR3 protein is CASSLGRTGMTDTQYF. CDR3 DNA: TGTGCCAGCAGCTTAGGTCGGACAGGGATGACAGATACGCAGTATTTT.

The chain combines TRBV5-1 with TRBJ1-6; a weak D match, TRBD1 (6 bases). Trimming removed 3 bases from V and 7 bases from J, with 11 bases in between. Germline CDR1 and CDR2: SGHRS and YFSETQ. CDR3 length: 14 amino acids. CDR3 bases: TGCGCCAGCAGCTCTGGACAGCCCAATTCACCCCTCCACTTT. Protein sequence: CASSSGQPNSPLHF.

This CDR3 reads CGQWWQETQYF. CDR3 DNA sequence: TGCGGCCAATGGTGGCAAGAGACCCAGTACTTC. The V and J genes are TRBV20-1 and TRBJ2-5; D gene uncertain. The CDR3 runs 11 residues. From germline, CDR1 is DFQATT and CDR2 SNEGSKA (reference sequence).

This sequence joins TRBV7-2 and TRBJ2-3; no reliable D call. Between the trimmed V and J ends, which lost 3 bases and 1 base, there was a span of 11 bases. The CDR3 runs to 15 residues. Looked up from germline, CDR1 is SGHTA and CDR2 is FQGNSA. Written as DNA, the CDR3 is TGTGCCAGCAGCTTTCAGAGGTCCGGCACAGATACGCAGTATTTT. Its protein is CASSFQRSGTDTQYF.

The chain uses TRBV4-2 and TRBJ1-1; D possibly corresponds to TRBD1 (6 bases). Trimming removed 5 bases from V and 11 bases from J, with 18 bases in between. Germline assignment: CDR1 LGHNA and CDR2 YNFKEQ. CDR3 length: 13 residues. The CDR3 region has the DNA TGTGCCAGCAGCTTAACCCAGGGGATAGAGGCTTTCTTT. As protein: CASSLTQGIEAFF.

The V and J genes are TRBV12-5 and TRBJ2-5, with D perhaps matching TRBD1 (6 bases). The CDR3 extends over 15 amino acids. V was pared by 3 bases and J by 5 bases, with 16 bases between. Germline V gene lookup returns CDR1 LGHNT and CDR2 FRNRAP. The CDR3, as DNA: TGTGCTAGTGGTTTCCCGAGGGACACCGGGGAGACCCAGTACTTC. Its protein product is CASGFPRDTGETQYF.